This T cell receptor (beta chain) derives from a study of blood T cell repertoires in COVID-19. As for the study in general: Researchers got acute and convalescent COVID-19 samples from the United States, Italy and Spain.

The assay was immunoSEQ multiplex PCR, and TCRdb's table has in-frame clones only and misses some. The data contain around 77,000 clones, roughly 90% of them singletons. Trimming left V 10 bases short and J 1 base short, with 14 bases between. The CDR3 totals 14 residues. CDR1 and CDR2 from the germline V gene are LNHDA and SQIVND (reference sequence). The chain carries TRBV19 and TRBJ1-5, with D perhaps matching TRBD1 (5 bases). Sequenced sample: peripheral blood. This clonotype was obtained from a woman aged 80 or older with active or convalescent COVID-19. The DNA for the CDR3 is TGTGCCACCCTTAGGGGTGGGAGCAATCAGCCCCAGCATTTT. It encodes CATLRGGSNQPQHF.